This entry describes one T cell receptor (beta chain). Its antigen is still unknown. This sample is drawn from a study of T-cell memory formation after mild COVID-19. TCRdb ran MiXCR on the 5' RACE reads and lists one entry per CDR3 protein. This table holds under 250,000 distinct CDR3 sequences, 15% found once. V gave up 5 bases and J gave up 3 bases; unmatched junction bases: 1. The CDR3 is 13 amino acids. Germline V gives CDR1 MNHEY, CDR2 SVGAGI. Findings and caveats of the study: Clones contracting day 15 to 85 were balanced CD4/CD8; later expanders leaned CD4+.

The chain combines TRBV6-5 with TRBJ2-5; 9 nucleotides align to TRBD1. Specimen: PBMCs or a T cell subset sorted from them (not recorded which). The sequence came from an adult woman who had mild COVID-19 (a few samples of this study predate the infection). Cell type and time point are not known. The CDR3 nucleotides read TGTGCCAGCAGTCGGGACAGGGAAGAGACCCAGTACTTC. It encodes CASSRDREETQYF.